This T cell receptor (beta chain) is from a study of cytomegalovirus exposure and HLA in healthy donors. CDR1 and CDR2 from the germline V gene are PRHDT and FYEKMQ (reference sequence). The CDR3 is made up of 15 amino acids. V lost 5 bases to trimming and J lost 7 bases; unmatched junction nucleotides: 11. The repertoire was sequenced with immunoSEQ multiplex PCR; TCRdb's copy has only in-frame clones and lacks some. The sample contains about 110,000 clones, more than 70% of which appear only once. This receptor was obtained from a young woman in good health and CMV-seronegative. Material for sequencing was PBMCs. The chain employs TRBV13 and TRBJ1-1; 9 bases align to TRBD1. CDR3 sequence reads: CASSGDRAPSSEAFF. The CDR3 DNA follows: TGTGCCAGCAGCGGGGACAGGGCTCCATCGAGTGAAGCTTTCTTT.